These T cell receptor beta chains were read from a single sample in a study of cytomegalovirus exposure and HLA in healthy donors. Generated by immunoSEQ multiplex PCR, the TCRdb table keeps only in-frame clones and is missing some. This table holds about 180,000 clones, about 80% found once. Sequencing input: PBMCs. The origin of the receptors is a woman aged 25-40 years in good health and CMV-seronegative. The CDR3 runs from the conserved cysteine through the conserved F or W. A D gene is named only where the DNA matches it firmly. The size of a clone is reported for some rows only, either as once, few or many, or as a class for expanded clones.

V gene	D gene	clone size	J gene	CDR3 protein	CDR3 DNA
TRBV7-2	-	once	TRBJ2-5	CASGPSAGGHVGYF	TGTGCCAGCGGCCCATCAGCGGGTGGGCATGTTGGGTACTTC
TRBV5-1	-	-	TRBJ2-1	CASSLSQNEQFF	TGCGCCAGCAGCTTGTCGCAGAATGAGCAGTTCTTC
TRBV7-8	-	-	TRBJ2-2	CASSLEGRGTGELFF	TGTGCCAGCAGCTTAGAAGGCCGAGGTACCGGGGAGCTGTTTTTT
TRBV5-1	-	-	TRBJ1-2	CASSLTGREYGYTF	TGCGCCAGCAGCTTGACAGGGAGGGAATATGGCTACACCTTC
TRBV28	-	-	TRBJ2-5	CASRLLDNKQETQYF	TGTGCCAGCAGACTTCTGGACAACAAACAAGAGACCCAGTACTTC
TRBV4-2	TRBD2	-	TRBJ2-1	CASSQAGTRDNEQFF	TGTGCCAGCAGCCAAGCCGGGACTAGGGACAATGAGCAGTTCTTC
TRBV21-1	-	-	TRBJ1-1	CASSVRDREYLTSTEAFF	TGTGCCAGCAGCGTCAGGGACAGGGAGTACCTCACGAGCACTGAAGCTTTCTTT
TRBV7-2	-	-	TRBJ2-3	CASSLQGGPTDTQYF	TGTGCCAGCAGCTTACAAGGCGGGCCCACAGATACGCAGTATTTT
TRBV5-1	-	-	TRBJ2-7	CASRVTAGTDSYEQYF	TGCGCCAGCAGAGTCACCGCCGGGACTGATTCCTACGAGCAGTACTTC
TRBV28	-	-	TRBJ2-7	CASSSDRTYEQYF	TGTGCCAGCAGCTCAGACAGGACCTACGAGCAGTACTTC
TRBV18	TRBD1	-	TRBJ1-1	CASSPGQFFMNTEAFF	TGTGCCAGCTCACCGGGACAGTTCTTCATGAACACTGAAGCTTTCTTT
TRBV5-1	-	-	TRBJ1-4	CASSLGPGNEKLFF	TGCGCCAGCAGCTTGGGGCCAGGGAATGAAAAACTGTTTTTT
TRBV6-5	-	-	TRBJ2-2	CASSYLQVNTGELFF	TGTGCCAGCAGTTACCTACAGGTTAACACCGGGGAGCTGTTTTTT
TRBV27	TRBD2	-	TRBJ2-5	CATTGGDRETQYF	TGTGCCACCACGGGGGGGGATCGTGAGACCCAGTACTTC
TRBV5-1	TRBD1	-	TRBJ1-1	CASSLRTGANTEAFF	TGCGCCAGCAGCTTGCGGACAGGGGCGAACACTGAAGCTTTCTTT
TRBV5-1	-	-	TRBJ1-2	CASSLTQGGGYTF	TGCGCCAGCAGCTTGACGCAGGGAGGGGGCTACACCTTC
TRBV5-1	-	-	TRBJ2-4	CASSLDLAKNSQYF	TGCGCCAGCAGCTTGGACCTTGCCAAAAACAGTCAGTACTTC
TRBV5-1	-	once	TRBJ1-6	CASSLDLTVNSPLHF	TGCGCCAGCAGCTTGGATCTAACGGTAAATTCACCCCTCCACTTT
TRBV5-4	-	few	TRBJ2-7	CASSFGEGVYEQYF	TGTGCCAGCAGCTTCGGCGAGGGGGTTTACGAGCAGTACTTC
TRBV4-3	-	once	TRBJ1-2	CASSQFQGSNYGYTF	TGCGCCAGCAGCCAATTTCAGGGGTCTAACTATGGCTACACCTTC
TRBV4-1	-	-	TRBJ2-1	CASSQGQAPWGGLYNEQFF	TGCGCCAGCAGCCAAGGACAGGCCCCCTGGGGGGGCCTCTACAATGAGCAGTTCTTC
TRBV28	-	-	TRBJ1-5	CASSLSRGQPQHF	TGTGCCAGCAGTTTAAGTCGGGGACAGCCCCAGCATTTT
TRBV6-6	-	-	TRBJ2-6	CASKTGSSGANVLTF	TGTGCCAGCAAGACAGGTTCTTCTGGGGCCAACGTCCTGACTTTC
TRBV10-3	TRBD1	-	TRBJ1-2	CAISAPVKQGVPGYTF	TGTGCCATCAGTGCCCCCGTAAAACAGGGGGTTCCTGGCTACACCTTC
TRBV4-2	-	-	TRBJ1-3	CASSQEVTSSGNTIYF	TGTGCCAGCAGCCAAGAGGTCACGAGCTCTGGAAACACCATATATTTT
TRBV27	TRBD2	-	TRBJ2-7	CASTPLSGSFNEQYF	TGTGCCAGCACTCCCTTGAGCGGGAGTTTCAACGAGCAGTACTTC
TRBV18	-	few	TRBJ2-7	CASSPQEGDEQYF	TGTGCCAGCTCTCCCCAGGAAGGGGACGAGCAGTACTTC
TRBV4-3	TRBD1	once	TRBJ1-2	CASSQDRRTGDGYTF	TGCGCCAGCAGCCAAGATAGAAGGACAGGGGATGGCTACACCTTC
TRBV6-1	-	-	TRBJ2-1	CASSGDFGSYNEQFF	TGTGCCAGCAGCGGGGATTTCGGCTCCTACAATGAGCAGTTCTTC
TRBV6-5	-	-	TRBJ1-6	CASSYEGTMNSPLHF	TGTGCCAGCAGCTATGAGGGGACAATGAATTCACCCCTCCACTTT
TRBV19	TRBD1	once	TRBJ2-2	CASRQGAHVTGELFF	TGTGCCTCCCGACAGGGGGCGCATGTAACCGGGGAGCTGTTTTTT
TRBV10-3	TRBD2	-	TRBJ2-1	CAISDGTSLNEQFF	TGTGCCATCAGTGACGGGACTAGCCTCAATGAGCAGTTCTTC
TRBV7-1	TRBD2	-	TRBJ2-1	CASSSRLFSSQLAGGPSSYNEQFF	TGTGCCAGCAGCTCCCGTCTTTTCAGCTCCCAACTAGCGGGGGGACCGAGCTCCTACAATGAGCAGTTCTTC
TRBV28	TRBD1	-	TRBJ2-2	CASRRPGQVLTGELFF	TGTGCCAGCAGACGTCCGGGACAGGTGCTCACCGGGGAGCTGTTTTTT
TRBV19	-	-	TRBJ1-5	CASRSAAYQPQHF	TGTGCCAGTAGAAGCGCGGCATATCAGCCCCAGCATTTT
TRBV6-1	-	-	TRBJ1-2	CASSSTGSYGYTF	TGTGCCAGCAGTAGTACAGGGAGCTATGGCTACACCTTC
TRBV10-1	TRBD1	-	TRBJ1-6	CASRTGIHNSPLHF	TGCGCCAGCAGGACAGGGATTCATAATTCACCCCTCCACTTT
TRBV7-2	TRBD2	few	TRBJ2-5	CASSLGSGRVETQYF	TGTGCCAGCAGCTTGGGTAGCGGGAGGGTGGAGACCCAGTACTTC
TRBV10-3	-	-	TRBJ2-7	CATETGAYEQYF	TGTGCCACTGAGACCGGGGCCTACGAGCAGTACTTC
TRBV6-6	TRBD1	-	TRBJ2-2	CASSYPQGATGELFF	TGTGCCAGCAGTTACCCTCAGGGGGCGACCGGGGAGCTGTTTTTT